The 14 T cell receptor beta chains presented below share a single source sample, sequenced in a study of blood T cell repertoires in COVID-19. The assay was immunoSEQ multiplex PCR, and TCRdb's table has in-frame clones only and misses some. Of about 160,000 clones listed, 80% to 90% are singletons. Sequenced input: peripheral blood. The receptors stem from an elderly woman with acute or convalescent COVID-19.

The gene calls are TRBV4-1 and TRBJ2-7; 9 nucleotides align to TRBD2. CDR3 length equals 15 residues. V lost 2 bases to trimming and J lost 2 bases; unmatched junction nucleotides: 4. CDR1 is MGHRA and CDR2 is YSYEKL in the germline V gene. The CDR3 here is CASSQLAGSPYEQYF. CDR3 bases: TGCGCCAGCAGCCAACTAGCGGGATCCCCCTACGAGCAGTACTTC.

The chain carries TRBV7-9 and TRBJ2-3; 7 positions match TRBD2. Losses at the gene ends were 0 bases for V and 0 bases for J; bases not matched to a gene: 3. Germline V gene sequence: CDR1 SEHNR, CDR2 FQNEAQ (reference sequence). The CDR3 consists of 16 residues. CDR3 amino acids: CASSLALADSTDTQYF. The CDR3 region has the DNA TGTGCCAGCAGCTTAGCCCTAGCGGATAGCACAGATACGCAGTATTTT.

This clone occurred once. This sequence joins TRBV3-1 (or the pseudogene TRBV3-2) and TRBJ2-1; D is perhaps TRBD1 (5 bases). V lost 4 bases, J lost 7 bases, and 8 bases lay in between. Germline V gene lookup returns CDR1 LGHDT and CDR2 YNNKEL (reference sequence). The CDR3 has 12 amino acids. The CDR3 sequence: CASSRNRNEQFF. The CDR3, as DNA: TGTGCCAGCAGCCGAAACAGGAATGAGCAGTTCTTC.

The J gene is TRBJ1-3, the V gene TRBV6-6, with 7 bases that match TRBD1. The CDR3 loop spans 14 amino acids. Trimming at V came to 7 bases and at J to 2 bases, leaving 5 bases not matched to a gene. From germline, CDR1 is MNHNY and CDR2 SVGAGI (reference sequence). The CDR3 DNA reads as TGTGCCAGCAACCTCGGGACAGCTGGAAACACCATATATTTT. Its protein product is CASNLGTAGNTIYF.

The chain joins TRBV29-1 to TRBJ2-7, with D tentatively TRBD2 (5 bases). V shed 7 bases and J shed 2 bases, with 12 bases lying between them. CDR1 is SQVTM, CDR2 ANQGSEA, per germline. This CDR3 region has 12 residues. CDR3 DNA sequence: TGCAGCGCCGGACGGGGAACCTACGAGCAGTACTTC. Protein sequence: CSAGRGTYEQYF.

The V and J genes are TRBV19 and TRBJ1-1; 9 bases match TRBD1. Per germline, CDR1 LNHDA and CDR2 SQIVND (reference sequence). The CDR3 consists of 14 residues. J lost 4 bases, V lost 3 bases, and 3 bases had no gene match. CDR3 nucleotides: TGTGCCAGTAGTATTGCGGGACAGGGCACTGAAGCTTTCTTT. Its translation is CASSIAGQGTEAFF. Drawing the rest from reference TRBV19 and TRBJ1-1, the complete variable domain is DGGITQSPKYLFRKEGQNVTLSCEQNLNHDAMYWYRQDPGQGLRLIYYSQIVNDFQKGDIAEGYSVSREKKESFPLTVTSAQKNPTAFYLCASSIAGQGTEAFFGQGTRLTVV.

This chain connects TRBV6-5 to TRBJ1-6, with 7 bases matching TRBD1. This CDR3 region has 15 residues. Per the germline V gene, CDR1 is MNHEY and CDR2 is SVGAGI. V shed 6 bases and J 7 bases; nucleotides not matched to a gene: 9. DNA for the CDR3: TGTGCCAGCAGGGCCGACAGGGTGGCAAATTCACCCCTCCACTTT. Amino acids: CASRADRVANSPLHF.

This clone was seen just once. This chain links TRBV2 with TRBJ1-3, with 7 bases matching TRBD1. V gave up 2 bases and J gave up 0 bases; unmatched junction bases: 4. CDR1 and CDR2 (germline): SNHLY, FYNNEI. The CDR3 is 16 amino acids. CDR3 DNA sequence: TGTGCCAGCAGTGAAACCGGGACAGTCTCTGGAAACACCATATATTTT. Protein product: CASSETGTVSGNTIYF.

The chain links TRBV5-1 to TRBJ1-5; 9 nucleotides match TRBD1. Looked up from germline, CDR1 is SGHRS and CDR2 is YFSETQ. There are 14 residues in the CDR3. Trimming removed 0 bases from V and 5 bases from J; junction bases left unmatched: 0. Here the CDR3 DNA reads TGCGCCAGCAGCTTGGGGACAGGGGATCAGCCCCAGCATTTT. Its protein product is CASSLGTGDQPQHF.

The rearrangement uses TRBV27 and TRBJ2-1, with D hard to call. V gave up 9 bases and J gave up 10 bases, with 16 bases separating them. The V gene's germline CDR1 is MNHEY and CDR2 SMNVEV (reference sequence). CDR3 length equals 12 residues. The CDR3 DNA reads TGTGCCAGTTCCCTTCGGGTCGGGGAGCAGTTCTTC. Its translation: CASSLRVGEQFF.

This clone was detected a few times. CDR3 DNA: TGTGCCAGCAGCCCCTTAACGGCGGGAGGGCCCAATGAGCAGTTCTTC. It yields the protein CASSPLTAGGPNEQFF. The genes are TRBV7-9 and TRBJ2-1, with TRBD2 identical over 9 bases. Germline V gene lookup returns CDR1 SEHNR and CDR2 FQNEAQ (reference sequence). The CDR3 extends over 16 amino acids. The ends lost 5 bases at V and 6 bases at J; junction bases unmatched: 11.

In its sample, this clone was seen once. The chain carries TRBV14 and TRBJ2-7; D uncertain. Germline V gene data show CDR1 as SGHDN and CDR2 as FVKESK. CDR3 length: 14 amino acids. Trimming took 0 bases from V and 3 from J, leaving 9 bases between them. This CDR3 reads CASSQEFYSYEQYF. The CDR3 coding sequence is TGTGCCAGCAGCCAAGAATTTTACAGCTACGAGCAGTACTTC.

V and J are TRBV5-4 and TRBJ2-7, with TRBD2 identical over 9 bases. Germline CDR1 SGHNT, CDR2 YYREEE (reference sequence). The CDR3 has 17 residues. The V segment lost 1 base and the J segment 2 bases; nucleotides outside the gene matches: 10. CDR3 sequence (DNA): TGTGCCAGCAGCTTGTCCGCCCCGGGACTAGCAACCTACGAGCAGTACTTC. It translates to CASSLSAPGLATYEQYF. The full variable domain, completed using reference TRBV5-4 and TRBJ2-7, is ETGVTQSPTHLIKTRGQQVTLRCSSQSGHNTVSWYQQALGQGPQFIFQYYREEENGRGNFPPRFSGLQFPNYSSELNVNALELDDSALYLCASSLSAPGLATYEQYFGPGTRLTVT.

This chain joins TRBV27 and TRBJ2-7, with 12 bases matching TRBD2. The CDR3 covers 15 residues. Trimming took 5 bases from V and 4 from J; bases not matched to a gene: 6. Germline V gene lookup returns CDR1 MNHEY and CDR2 SMNVEV (reference sequence). CDR3 nucleotide sequence: TGTGCCAGCAGTGACCCTAGCGGGGGGGCGTACGAGCAGTACTTC. Amino acids: CASSDPSGGAYEQYF.